This TCR beta chain was recorded in a study of blood T cell repertoires in COVID-19. This CDR3 is built from 15 residues. Germline-derived CDR1 and CDR2 are LNHNV and YYDKDF (reference sequence). V gave up 2 bases and J gave up 2 bases; unmatched junction bases: 3. Sequencing was performed with immunoSEQ multiplex PCR; in TCRdb, only in-frame clones are kept and a portion is missing. The sample includes some 97,000 clones, 91% of them seen just once. The clonotype comes from a man aged 55 to 70 with acute or convalescent COVID-19. The sequencing input was peripheral blood. This chain connects TRBV15 to TRBJ1-3; 7 bases fit TRBD1. The CDR3 is CATSRRQGAGNTIYF. Here the CDR3 DNA reads TGTGCCACCAGCAGAAGACAGGGTGCTGGAAACACCATATATTTT. The full variable domain, completed using reference TRBV15 and TRBJ1-3, is DAMVIQNPRYQVTQFGKPVTLSCSQTLNHNVMYWYQQKSSQAPKLLFHYYDKDFNNEADTPDNFQSRRPNTSFCFLDIRSPGLGDTAMYLCATSRRQGAGNTIYFGEGSWLTVV.